This T cell receptor (beta chain) was identified in a study of regulatory T cells in long-lasting Graves disease. For this clonotype: Its antigen is as yet unknown.

CDR3 regions were amplified by Arm-PCR using iRepertoire HTBI primers to build TCR beta libraries. TCRdb recomputed calls from the multiplex PCR reads with MiXCR, one row per CDR3 protein. The table has some 300,000 distinct CDR3 sequences, around 21% seen once; the top ten hold 56%. Study results and caveats: Clonotypes that were public and shared totalled a few thousand in persistent patients versus over 800 in new patients.

The germline CDR1 and CDR2 sequences are SGHNT and YYREEE (reference sequence). V was clipped by 3 bases and J by 2 bases, with 12 bases between them. The CDR3 is 14 residues long. The time point denotes: persistent/refractory GD, antithyroid drugs over 5 years with positive TRAb. There was RNA extracted from PBMCs, and the TCR library was made from it. The chain uses TRBV5-4 and TRBJ2-7; D gene ambiguous. The sample was peripheral blood mononuclear cells (PBMCs), taken when the disease was refractory, from a patient treated with antithyroid drugs. The clonotype originates from a female donor with Graves disease. CDR3 in DNA: TGTGCCAGCAGCTCGGCGCTAGTTCCCTACGAGCAGTACTTC. Amino acid sequence: CASSSALVPYEQYF.